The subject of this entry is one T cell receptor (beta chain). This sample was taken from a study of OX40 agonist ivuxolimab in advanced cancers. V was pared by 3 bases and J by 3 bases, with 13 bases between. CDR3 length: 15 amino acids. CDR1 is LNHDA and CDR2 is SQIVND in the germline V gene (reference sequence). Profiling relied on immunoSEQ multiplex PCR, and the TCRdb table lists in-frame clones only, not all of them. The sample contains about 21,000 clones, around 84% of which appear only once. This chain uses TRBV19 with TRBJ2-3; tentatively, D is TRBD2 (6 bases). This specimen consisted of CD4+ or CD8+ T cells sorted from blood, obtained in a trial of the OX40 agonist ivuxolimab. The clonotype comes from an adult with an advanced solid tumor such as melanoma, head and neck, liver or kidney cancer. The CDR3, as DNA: TGTGCCAGTAGTATCGGAGGGATAGATACAGATACGCAGTATTTT. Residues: CASSIGGIDTDTQYF.